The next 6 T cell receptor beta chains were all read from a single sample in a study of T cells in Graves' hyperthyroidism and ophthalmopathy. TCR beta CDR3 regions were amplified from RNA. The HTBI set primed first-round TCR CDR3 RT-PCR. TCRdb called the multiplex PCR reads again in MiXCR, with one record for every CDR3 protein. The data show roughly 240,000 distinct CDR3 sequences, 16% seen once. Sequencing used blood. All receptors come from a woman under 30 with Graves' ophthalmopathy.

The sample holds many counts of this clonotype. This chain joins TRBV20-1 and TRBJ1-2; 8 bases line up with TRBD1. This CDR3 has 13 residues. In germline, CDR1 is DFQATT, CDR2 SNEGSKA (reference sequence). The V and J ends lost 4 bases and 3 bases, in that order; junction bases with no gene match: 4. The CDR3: CSAMTGADYGYTF. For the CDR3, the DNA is TGCAGTGCTATGACAGGGGCGGACTATGGCTACACCTTC.

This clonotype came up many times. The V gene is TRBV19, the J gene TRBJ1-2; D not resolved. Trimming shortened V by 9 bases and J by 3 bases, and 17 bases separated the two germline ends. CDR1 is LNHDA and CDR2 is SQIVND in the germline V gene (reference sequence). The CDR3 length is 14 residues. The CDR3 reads CASRRSGPDYGYTF. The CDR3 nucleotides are TGTGCCAGCCGCCGTTCAGGCCCAGACTATGGCTACACCTTC. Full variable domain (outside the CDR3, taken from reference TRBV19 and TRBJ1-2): DGGITQSPKYLFRKEGQNVTLSCEQNLNHDAMYWYRQDPGQGLRLIYYSQIVNDFQKGDIAEGYSVSREKKESFPLTVTSAQKNPTAFYLCASRRSGPDYGYTFGSGTRLTVV.

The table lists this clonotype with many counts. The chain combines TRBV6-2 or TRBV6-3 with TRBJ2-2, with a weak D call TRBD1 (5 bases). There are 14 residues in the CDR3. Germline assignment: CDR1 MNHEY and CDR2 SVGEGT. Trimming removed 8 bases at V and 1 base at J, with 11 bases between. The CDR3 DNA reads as TGTGCCAGCGAGCAGGGTGGGAACACCGGGGAGCTGTTTTTT. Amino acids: CASEQGGNTGELFF.

The CDR3 protein is CAWRGLAGVWTGELFF. The DNA of the CDR3 is TGTGCCTGGAGGGGACTAGCGGGAGTATGGACCGGGGAGCTGTTTTTT. The chain carries TRBV30 and TRBJ2-2; 14 nucleotides match TRBD2. V lost 3 bases, J lost 5 bases, and 5 bases stayed unmatched. Germline V gives CDR1 GTSNPN, CDR2 SVGIG (reference sequence). This CDR3 region has 16 residues.

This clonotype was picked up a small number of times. The CDR3 reads CASSIHSRDNEQFF. CDR3 DNA sequence: TGTGCCAGCAGCATACACTCCAGGGACAATGAGCAGTTCTTC. The rearrangement links TRBV7-9 to TRBJ2-1, with D tentatively TRBD1 (5 bases). The length of the CDR3 is 14 residues. CDR1 is SEHNR and CDR2 is FQNEAQ in the germline V gene (reference sequence). Trimming removed 5 bases at V and 5 bases at J, with 13 bases between.

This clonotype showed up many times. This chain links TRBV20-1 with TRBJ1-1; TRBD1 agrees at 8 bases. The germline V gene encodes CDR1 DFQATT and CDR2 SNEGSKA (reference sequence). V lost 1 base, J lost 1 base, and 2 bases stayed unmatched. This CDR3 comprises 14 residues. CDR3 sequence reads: CSARAGGGNTEAFF. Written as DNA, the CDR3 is TGCAGTGCTAGAGCAGGGGGCGGGAACACTGAAGCTTTCTTT.